Listed below are T cell receptor beta chains from one sample, sequenced in a study of cytomegalovirus exposure and HLA in healthy donors. Measured with immunoSEQ multiplex PCR; TCRdb has only the in-frame clones, and not every one. The sample includes just over 150,000 clones, approximately 86% seen only once; the top ten take almost 2%. The sample consisted of PBMCs. The source is a young woman in good health and CMV-seronegative. Each CDR3 is given without its conserved first and last residue.

TRBV7-2	ASSFGWGGNTEAF
TRBV5-8	ASSPRQGNYNEQF
TRBV9	ASSVDWTGDDEQF
TRBV28	ASHTGQGTGELF
TRBV28	ASRGTDSNQPQH
TRBV28	ASSLTGPYEQY
TRBV6-4	ASSDRANTGELF
TRBV7-9	SSSLDGLAGPTDTQY
TRBV4-1	ASSQNPGSGNTIY
TRBV28	ASRAVRGGMNTEAF
TRBV30	AWSGQVQETQY
TRBV9	ASSAPSVAQY
TRBV27	ASSFQGGSGYT
TRBV7-9	ASSNQREGNEQF
TRBV19	ASSPGGAAGGIYEQY
TRBV15	ATSRDKGVGTDTQY
TRBV18	ASSPLGTGGGFGYGYT
TRBV7-3	ASSPQGGPYEQY
TRBV15	ATSTPGGLGYT
TRBV2	ASSLRQGNQPQH
TRBV27	ASSFGQGVFYEQY
TRBV2	ASSGGDTEAF
TRBV28	ASSWAGATNEKLF
TRBV7-9	ASSFVRTGVSYEQY
TRBV7-9	ASSSRQGYGYT
TRBV4-1	ASSQAADRGLTEAF
TRBV9	ASSGQGFNQPQH
TRBV19	ASSSGDSRAF
TRBV7-8	ASSRQGSDSPLH
TRBV6-5	ASSPGPFYGYT
TRBV28	ASRDRAYNEQF
TRBV14	ASSQGGVAEAF
TRBV15	ATSTRLAGAYEQY
TRBV27	ASSLWGLELNEQY
TRBV7-2	ASSSQRGEGETQY
TRBV28	ASSLYGELGDSNQPQH
TRBV28	ASIPGGLNTEAF
TRBV19	ASSRQGPFSGANVLT
TRBV2	ASQSDRNYEQY
TRBV28	ASTGAGQGDTEAF
TRBV28	ASGSLPGGYT
TRBV27	ASSLRASGYNEQF
TRBV28	ASSLYPGGVGSYEQY
TRBV9	ASSVTGGNYGYT
TRBV27	ASSLAGAYEQY
TRBV14	ASSQEEVVYNSPLH
TRBV30	AWSRGHYEQY
TRBV7-6	ASSLAGQRNTEAF
TRBV19	ASRWGGLEEKLF